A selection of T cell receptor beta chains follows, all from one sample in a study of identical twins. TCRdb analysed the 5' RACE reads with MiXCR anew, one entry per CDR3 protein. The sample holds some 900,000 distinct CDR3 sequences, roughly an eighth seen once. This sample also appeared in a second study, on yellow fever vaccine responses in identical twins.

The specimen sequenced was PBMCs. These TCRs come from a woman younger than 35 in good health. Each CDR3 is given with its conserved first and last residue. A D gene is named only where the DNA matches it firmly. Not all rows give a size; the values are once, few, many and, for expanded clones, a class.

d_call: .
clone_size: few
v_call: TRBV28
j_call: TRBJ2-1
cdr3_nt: TGTGCCAGCAGTCAGACGAGGAGCTCCTACAATGAGCAGTTCTTC
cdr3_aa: CASSQTRSSYNEQFF

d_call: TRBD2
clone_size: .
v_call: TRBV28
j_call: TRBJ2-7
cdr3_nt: TGTGCCAGCAGTTTGGGAGTAGCGGGAGTTGATGAGCAGTACTTC
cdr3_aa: CASSLGVAGVDEQYF

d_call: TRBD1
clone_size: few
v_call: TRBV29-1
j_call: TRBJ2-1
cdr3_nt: TGCAGCGTTCTGGGACAGGGGGCCATTTCCTACAATGAGCAGTTCTTC
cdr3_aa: CSVLGQGAISYNEQFF

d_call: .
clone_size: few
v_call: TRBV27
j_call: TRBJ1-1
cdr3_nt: TGTGCCAGCAGTGGCGCCGACTTCGGGACACGGAACACTGAAGCTTTCTTT
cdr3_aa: CASSGADFGTRNTEAFF

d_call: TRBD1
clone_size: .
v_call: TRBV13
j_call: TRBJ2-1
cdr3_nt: TGTGCCAGCAGCCCGGACCGGGACAGCTCCTACAATGAGCAGTTCTTC
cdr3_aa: CASSPDRDSSYNEQFF

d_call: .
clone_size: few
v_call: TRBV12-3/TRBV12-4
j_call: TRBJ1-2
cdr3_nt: TGTGCCAGCAAAGGGTGGGACGGCTATGGCTACACCTTC
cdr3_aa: CASKGWDGYGYTF

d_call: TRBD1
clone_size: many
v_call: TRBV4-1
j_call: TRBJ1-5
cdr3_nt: TGCGCCAGCAGCCAAGAGGGGACAGGGGTCGGCAATCAGCCCCAGCATTTT
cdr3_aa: CASSQEGTGVGNQPQHF

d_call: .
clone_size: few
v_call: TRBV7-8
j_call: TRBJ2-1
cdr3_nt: TGTGCCAGCAGCTTAGCTCGCAGGGGAATCTACAATGAGCAGTTCTTC
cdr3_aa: CASSLARRGIYNEQFF

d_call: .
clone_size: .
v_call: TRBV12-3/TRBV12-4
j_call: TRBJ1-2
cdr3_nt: TGTGCCAGCAGATCTGGACAGAAAAAGCCAGGCTACACCTTC
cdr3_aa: CASRSGQKKPGYTF

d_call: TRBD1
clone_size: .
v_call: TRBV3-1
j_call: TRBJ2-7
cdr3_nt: TGTGCCAGCAGCCAACAGGGGACAGTAGCTACCGAGCAGTACTTC
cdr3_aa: CASSQQGTVATEQYF

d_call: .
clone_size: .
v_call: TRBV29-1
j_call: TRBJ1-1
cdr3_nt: TGCAGCGTCCTGACGGCCGGGGGCACTGAAGCTTTCTTT
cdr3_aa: CSVLTAGGTEAFF

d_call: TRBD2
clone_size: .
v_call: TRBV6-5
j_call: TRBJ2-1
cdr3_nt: TGTGCCAGCAGTTACTCGGGACTAGGCCCTAACAATGAGCAGTTCTTC
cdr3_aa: CASSYSGLGPNNEQFF

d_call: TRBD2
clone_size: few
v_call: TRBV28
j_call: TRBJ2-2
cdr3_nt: TGTGCCAGCAGTCCCGGGACTAGCGTTAACACCGGGGAGCTGTTTTTT
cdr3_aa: CASSPGTSVNTGELFF

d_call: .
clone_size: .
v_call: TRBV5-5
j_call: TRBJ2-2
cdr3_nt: TGTGCCAGCTGCCCCCTCAACACCGGGGAGCTGTTTTTT
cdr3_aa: CASCPLNTGELFF

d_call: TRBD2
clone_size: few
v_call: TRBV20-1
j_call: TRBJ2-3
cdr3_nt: TGCAGTGCCATGATAGGGACTAGCGGGATGGTGGATACGCAGTATTTT
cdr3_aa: CSAMIGTSGMVDTQYF

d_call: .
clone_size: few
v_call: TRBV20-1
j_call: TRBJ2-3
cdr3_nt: TGCAGTGTATCATTTCGGGGGAGGCCCTTCAGGACAGATACGCAGTATTTT
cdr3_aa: CSVSFRGRPFRTDTQYF

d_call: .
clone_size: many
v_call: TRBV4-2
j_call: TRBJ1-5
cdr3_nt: TGTGCCAGCAGCCAAGATCGAGGGTGGCAGCCCCAGCATTTT
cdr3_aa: CASSQDRGWQPQHF

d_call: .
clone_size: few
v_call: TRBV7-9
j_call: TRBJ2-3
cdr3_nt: TGTGCCACTGGCCCACACGATACGCAGTATTTT
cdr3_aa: CATGPHDTQYF

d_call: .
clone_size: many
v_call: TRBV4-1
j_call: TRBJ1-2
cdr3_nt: TGCGCCAGCAGCCAAGATCCTGAGCCTAACTATGGCTACACCTTC
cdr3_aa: CASSQDPEPNYGYTF

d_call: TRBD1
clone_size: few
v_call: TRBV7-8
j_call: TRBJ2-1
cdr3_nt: TGTGCCAGCAGCTACTACAGGGGATTGGAGGTGAATGAGCAGTTCTTC
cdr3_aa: CASSYYRGLEVNEQFF

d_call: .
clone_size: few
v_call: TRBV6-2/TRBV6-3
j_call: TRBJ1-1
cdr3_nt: TGTGCCAGCATGCAGCAGAACACTGAAGCTTTCTTT
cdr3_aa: CASMQQNTEAFF

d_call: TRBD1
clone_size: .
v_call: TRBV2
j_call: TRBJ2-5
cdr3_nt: TGTGCCAGCATTTTCGAAACAGGGGGGACCCAGTACTTC
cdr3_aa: CASIFETGGTQYF

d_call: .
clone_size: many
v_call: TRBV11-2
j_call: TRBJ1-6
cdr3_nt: TGTGCCAGCAGCTTATCTGATTCACCCCTCCACTTT
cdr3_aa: CASSLSDSPLHF

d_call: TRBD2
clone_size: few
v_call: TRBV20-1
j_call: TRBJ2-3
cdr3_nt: TGCAGTGCCTATAGCGGGGGGGCCGGATCGAGCACAGATACGCAGTATTTT
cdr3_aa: CSAYSGGAGSSTDTQYF

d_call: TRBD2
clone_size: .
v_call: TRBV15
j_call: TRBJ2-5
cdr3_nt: TGTGCCACCAGCATCAATGGCCAGCGGGGAGATCAAGAGACCCAGTACTTC
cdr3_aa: CATSINGQRGDQETQYF

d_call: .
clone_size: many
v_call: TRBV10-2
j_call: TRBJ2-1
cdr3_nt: TGCGCCAGCAGTGAGTCCATCAGACGGTTACGGTATAATGAGCAGTTCTTC
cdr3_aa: CASSESIRRLRYNEQFF

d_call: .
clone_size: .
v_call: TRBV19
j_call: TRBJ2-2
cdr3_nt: TGTGCCAGTAGTATGGGAATGAACACCGGGGAGCTGTTTTTT
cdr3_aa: CASSMGMNTGELFF

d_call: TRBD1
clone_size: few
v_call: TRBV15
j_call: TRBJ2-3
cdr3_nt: TGTGCCACCAGCAGATCGGGACAGGGTTTTTCAGATACGCAGTATTTT
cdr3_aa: CATSRSGQGFSDTQYF

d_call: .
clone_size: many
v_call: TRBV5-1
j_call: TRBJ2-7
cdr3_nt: TGCGCCAGCAGCTTGGCCTCAGGGGCATCCTACGAGCAGTACTTC
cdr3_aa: CASSLASGASYEQYF

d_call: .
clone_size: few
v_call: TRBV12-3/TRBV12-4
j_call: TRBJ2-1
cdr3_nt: TGTGCCAGCAGTCCCTTGGGGATGAACCAACTAGGGGAGCAGTTCTTC
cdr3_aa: CASSPLGMNQLGEQFF

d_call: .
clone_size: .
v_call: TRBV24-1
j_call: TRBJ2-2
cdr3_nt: TGTGCCACCAGTGCCCCTGCCGGGACTGCGAACACCGGGGAGCTGTTTTTT
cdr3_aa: CATSAPAGTANTGELFF

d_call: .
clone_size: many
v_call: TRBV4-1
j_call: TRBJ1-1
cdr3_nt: TGCGCCAGCAGCCAAGATGAAGGCAGAGGGAACACTGAAGCTTTCTTT
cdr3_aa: CASSQDEGRGNTEAFF

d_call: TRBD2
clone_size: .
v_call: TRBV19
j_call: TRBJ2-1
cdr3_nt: TGTGCCAGTAAAGCCAGACTAGCGGGAGTAAGCGATGAGCAGTTCTTC
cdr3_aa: CASKARLAGVSDEQFF

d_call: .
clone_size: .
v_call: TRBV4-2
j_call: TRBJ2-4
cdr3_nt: TGTGCCAGCAGCCAAGAAAATTTCGGTTTTCAGTACTTC
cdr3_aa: CASSQENFGFQYF

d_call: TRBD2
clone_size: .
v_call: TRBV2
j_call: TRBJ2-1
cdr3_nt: TGTGCCAGCAGTGAACGAGCGGGAGCCTTAGGTGAGCAGTTCTTC
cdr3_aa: CASSERAGALGEQFF

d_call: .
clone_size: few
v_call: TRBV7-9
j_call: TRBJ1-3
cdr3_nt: TGTGCCAGCAGCTTATCCAGGGATGGAAACACCATATATTTT
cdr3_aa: CASSLSRDGNTIYF

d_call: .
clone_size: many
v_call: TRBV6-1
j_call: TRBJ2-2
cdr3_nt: TGTGCCAGCAGTAAACTTGCCTCTACGAACACCGGGGAGCTGTTTTTT
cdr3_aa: CASSKLASTNTGELFF

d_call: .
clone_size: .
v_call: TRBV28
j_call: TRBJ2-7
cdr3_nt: TGTGCCAGCAGCCCGCCCCCTTCATACGAGCAGTACTTC
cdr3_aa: CASSPPPSYEQYF

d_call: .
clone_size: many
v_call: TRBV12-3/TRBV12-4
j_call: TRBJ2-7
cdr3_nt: TGTGCCAGCCGTGCGGGCTATCACTACGAGCAGTACTTC
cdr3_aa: CASRAGYHYEQYF

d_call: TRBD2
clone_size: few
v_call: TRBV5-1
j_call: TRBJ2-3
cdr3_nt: TGCGCCAGCAGCTCGGGCCTTAGCGGGGGAGTCACAGATACGCAGTATTTT
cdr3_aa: CASSSGLSGGVTDTQYF

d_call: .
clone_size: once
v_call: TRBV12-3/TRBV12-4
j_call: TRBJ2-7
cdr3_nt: TGTGCCAGCAGTTTCGTGAAAGGGGTTCCCGACGAGCAGTACTTC
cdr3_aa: CASSFVKGVPDEQYF

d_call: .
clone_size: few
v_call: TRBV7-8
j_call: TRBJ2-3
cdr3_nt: TGTGCCAGCAGCCGAACTAGGTTGTTGGGAGATACGCAGTATTTT
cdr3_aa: CASSRTRLLGDTQYF

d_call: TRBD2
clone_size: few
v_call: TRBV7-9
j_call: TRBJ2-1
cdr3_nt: TGTGCCAGCAGCTTAGCGAACCTAGCGGGAGGGTACAATGAGCAGTTCTTC
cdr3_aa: CASSLANLAGGYNEQFF

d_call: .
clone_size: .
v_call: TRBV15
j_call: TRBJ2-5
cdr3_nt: TGTGCCACCAGCAGAGATCCTTCGGGGGCGGGGGAGACCCAGTACTTC
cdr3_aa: CATSRDPSGAGETQYF

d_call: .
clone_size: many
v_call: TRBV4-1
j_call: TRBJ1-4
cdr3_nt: TGCGCCAGCAGCCAAGACGCAAAACTGTTTTTT
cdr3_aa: CASSQDAKLFF

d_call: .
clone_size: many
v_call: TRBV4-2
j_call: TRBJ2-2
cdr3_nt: TGTGCCAGCAGCCAATTCTCAGGAGACCACGGGGAGCTGTTTTTT
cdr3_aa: CASSQFSGDHGELFF

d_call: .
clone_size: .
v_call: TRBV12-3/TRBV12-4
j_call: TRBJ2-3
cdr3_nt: TGTGCCAGCAGTTTCCGGGACGGCCTCAGCACAGATACGCAGTATTTT
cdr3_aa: CASSFRDGLSTDTQYF

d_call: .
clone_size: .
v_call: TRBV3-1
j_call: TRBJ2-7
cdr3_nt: TGTGCCAGCAGCCAAGGTGGCCGCCCCCCCTACGAGCAGTACTTC
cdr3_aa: CASSQGGRPPYEQYF

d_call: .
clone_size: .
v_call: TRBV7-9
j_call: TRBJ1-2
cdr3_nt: TGTGCCAGCAGCTTAGACACCTACTATGGCTACACCTTC
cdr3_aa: CASSLDTYYGYTF

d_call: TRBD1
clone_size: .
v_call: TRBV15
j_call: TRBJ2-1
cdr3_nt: TGTGCCACCAGCATGGGACAGGGTTTATGGGAGCAGTTCTTC
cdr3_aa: CATSMGQGLWEQFF

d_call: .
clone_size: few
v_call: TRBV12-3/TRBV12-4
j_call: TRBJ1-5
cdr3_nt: TGTGCCAGCAGTTTTCAGCAGGGATCTCAGCCCCAGCATTTT
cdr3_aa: CASSFQQGSQPQHF

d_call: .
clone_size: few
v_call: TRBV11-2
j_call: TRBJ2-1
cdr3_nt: TGTGCCAGCAGCTTACGAGGGAACCCCAACAATGAGCAGTTCTTC
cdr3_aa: CASSLRGNPNNEQFF

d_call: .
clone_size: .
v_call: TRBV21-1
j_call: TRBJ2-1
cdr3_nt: TGTGCCAGCAGCAAAGGGGAGCGGGGGTCCTACAATGAGCAGTTCTTC
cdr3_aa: CASSKGERGSYNEQFF